One and the same sample provided the 16 T cell receptor beta chains below, sequenced in a study of T-cell reconstitution after alpha-beta-depleted transplantation in children. This sample's TCRbeta library carried unique molecular identifier barcodes. TCRdb itself ran the PCR reads through MiXCR, one entry per CDR3 protein. The table includes around 600,000 distinct CDR3 sequences, roughly 15% detected once. This sample comprised PBMCs from the stem cell graft donor, obtained from the stem cell graft. These receptors all come from a human donor who donated a stem cell graft to a child with acute myeloid leukemia.

This clonotype came up a few times. J is TRBJ2-7 and V is TRBV10-2; no definite D call. The V gene lost 0 bases and the J gene lost 3 bases, with 6 bases spanning the gap. CDR3 length: 13 residues. Germline CDR1 is WSHSY and CDR2 is SAAADI. CDR3: CASSESYGYEQYV. CDR3 in DNA: TGCGCCAGCAGTGAGTCCTACGGCTACGAGCAGTACGTC.

The chain carries TRBV25-1 and TRBJ2-3; 12 bases agree with TRBD1. The germline V gene encodes CDR1 MGHDK and CDR2 SYGVNS. V dropped 2 bases and J dropped 3; count of bases not matched to a gene: 3. The length of the CDR3 is 16 residues. The CDR3 DNA is TGTGCCAGCAGTGAACCGGGACAGGGGGCAACAGATACGCAGTATTTT. Amino acids: CASSEPGQGATDTQYF.

This clonotype has a count of ten or more. This rearrangement joins TRBV29-1 to TRBJ2-5, with D possibly being TRBD1 or TRBD2 (5 bases each). Trimming took off 6 bases at V and 2 bases at J, with 22 bases between the two ends. The CDR3 is 16 residues long. Looked up from germline, CDR1 is SQVTM and CDR2 is ANQGSEA. The DNA of the CDR3 is TGCAGCGTCGACCTAGGGGACGAGACTCTACAAGAGACCCAGTACTTC. It translates to CSVDLGDETLQETQYF.

The chain joins TRBV20-1 to TRBJ2-5; the match to TRBD2 covers 12 bases. The CDR3 has 17 amino acids. CDR1 is DFQATT and CDR2 is SNEGSKA in the germline V gene (reference sequence). V dropped 0 bases and J dropped 5; count of bases not matched to a gene: 10. CDR3 coding DNA: TGCAGTGCTAGAGATCTTCTAGCGGGGGGGCTTGGGGAGACCCAGTACTTC. The encoded protein is CSARDLLAGGLGETQYF.

This chain uses TRBV25-1 with TRBJ2-7; unclear D gene. The CDR3 runs to 13 residues. Trimming took 6 bases from V and 8 from J, leaving 17 bases between them. Germline CDR1 and CDR2: MGHDK and SYGVNS. CDR3 loop: CASSSRGFVKQYF. The CDR3 coding sequence is TGTGCCAGCAGCAGCAGAGGTTTTGTGAAGCAGTACTTC.

This chain uses TRBV12-5 with TRBJ1-1; TRBD1 matches at 7 bases. From germline, CDR1 is LGHNT and CDR2 FRNRAP. This CDR3 comprises 14 residues. Trimming took 7 bases from V and 5 from J; bases not matched to a gene: 10. The CDR3 nucleotides are TGTGCTAGTGCCTTGGGGCAGGGGGGAACTGAAGCTTTCTTT. Translated, it gives CASALGQGGTEAFF.

In this sample, this clonotype turned up many times. This chain links TRBV29-1 with TRBJ2-3; 7 bases match TRBD2. Germline trimming cut 6 bases from V and 1 base from J; bases unmatched to any gene: 7. The CDR3 spans 14 residues. Germline CDR1 reads SQVTM; CDR2 reads ANQGSEA. The CDR3, as DNA: TGCAGCGTAAAGAGGCTAGCGGGCACAGATACGCAGTATTTT. This sequence encodes CSVKRLAGTDTQYF.

This clonotype was seen ten or more times. V usage is TRBV6-1 and J usage is TRBJ2-5; 9 bases fit TRBD1. This CDR3 comprises 15 residues. Trimming cost V 6 bases and J 4 bases; bases outside gene matches: 9. Germline CDR1 reads MNHNS; CDR2 reads SASEGT. CDR3 DNA: TGTGCCAGCAGACCCGGGACAGGGATCGGAGAGACCCAGTACTTC. This encodes CASRPGTGIGETQYF.

This clonotype showed up many times. The J gene is TRBJ2-1, the V gene TRBV20-1, with a tentative D call TRBD2 (5 bases). Germline CDR1 reads DFQATT; CDR2 reads SNEGSKA (reference sequence). The CDR3 contains 13 residues. Deletions cut 6 bases from V and 4 bases from J, with 13 bases between. CDR3 amino acids: CSAVAPGYNEQFF. Written as DNA, the CDR3 is TGCAGTGCCGTGGCTCCGGGATACAATGAGCAGTTCTTC.

This sequence joins TRBV12-3 or TRBV12-4 and TRBJ2-5; 9 bases match TRBD1. The CDR3 extends over 14 amino acids. Germline trimming cut 8 bases from V and 5 bases from J; bases unmatched to any gene: 9. The CDR3 here is CASGRDRVTETQYF. CDR3 nucleotide sequence: TGTGCCAGCGGTAGGGACAGGGTTACGGAGACCCAGTACTTC.

This clonotype has more than one count but fewer than ten. The chain carries TRBV5-1 and TRBJ1-4; D not resolved. The V gene's germline CDR1 is SGHRS and CDR2 YFSETQ. The V and J ends lost 7 bases and 3 bases respectively, with 13 bases between them. The CDR3 loop spans 14 amino acids. The chain's CDR3 is CASALVQANEKLFF. The CDR3 DNA reads TGCGCCAGCGCCCTGGTTCAGGCTAATGAAAAACTGTTTTTT.

In its sample, this clonotype was seen many times. The J gene is TRBJ2-3, the V gene TRBV29-1; 8 bases are shared with TRBD1. Germline trimming cut 5 bases from V and 6 bases from J; bases unmatched to any gene: 7. Germline V gene lookup returns CDR1 SQVTM and CDR2 ANQGSEA. The CDR3 runs to 13 residues. CDR3 DNA sequence: TGCAGCGTTACGGCAGGGGGCTTTGATACGCAGTATTTT. It codes for CSVTAGGFDTQYF.

This clonotype was seen at least ten times. The chain is built from TRBV20-1 and TRBJ2-1, with D unclear. CDR3 length: 16 residues. Germline V CDR1 and CDR2: DFQATT, SNEGSKA (reference sequence). V was shortened by 5 bases and J by 0 bases, with 17 bases between the two germline ends. CDR3 sequence: CSARRQTVSSYNEQFF. CDR3 bases: TGCAGTGCTCGGCGGCAGACCGTAAGCTCCTACAATGAGCAGTTCTTC.

The chain uses TRBV6-1 and TRBJ1-1, with TRBD1 matching over 9 bases. This CDR3 region has 16 residues. Per the germline V gene, CDR1 is MNHNS and CDR2 is SASEGT. J lost 1 base, V lost 4 bases, and 7 bases had no gene match. Here the CDR3 reads CASSVVQGAENTEAFF. In DNA form, the CDR3 reads TGTGCCAGCAGTGTCGTACAGGGGGCGGAGAACACTGAAGCTTTCTTT.

In regard to this clonotype: A much larger clone sits a single nucleotide away, making a read error possible. This chain connects TRBV27 to TRBJ2-3; 10 positions match TRBD2. The germline V gene encodes CDR1 MNHEY and CDR2 SMNVEV (reference sequence). Trimming at V came to 6 bases and at J to 8 bases, leaving 8 bases not matched to a gene. The CDR3 contains 14 residues. The CDR3 here is CASSMSGGVGTQYF. The CDR3 coding sequence is TGTGCCAGCAGCATGAGCGGGGGGGTTGGTACGCAGTATTTT.

This chain links TRBV4-1 with TRBJ1-2, with D possibly being TRBD1 (5 bases). CDR3 length: 15 residues. Germline V lookup: CDR1 MGHRA, CDR2 YSYEKL. Trimming left V 0 bases short and J 4 bases short, with 12 bases between. CDR3 region: CASSQDASQGYGYTF. The CDR3 DNA reads as TGCGCCAGCAGCCAAGATGCGTCGCAGGGCTATGGCTACACCTTC.